A selection of T cell receptor beta chains follows, all from one sample in a study of cytomegalovirus exposure and HLA in healthy donors. Sequencing used immunoSEQ multiplex PCR; TCRdb keeps in-frame clones, though not all of them. The sample consists of about 100,000 clones, around 76% of them appearing once. The specimen was PBMCs. The source of these receptors is a man between 40 and 49 years old in good health and CMV-seropositive. Both conserved end residues are part of each CDR3. The order of the fields is clone size, J gene, D gene, V gene, CDR3 DNA, CDR3 protein. A D gene is named only where the DNA matches it firmly. Clone size is given for some rows only: seen once, a few or many times, or a class if the clone is expanded.

NA	TRBJ2-1	NA	TRBV28	TGTGCCAGCAGATCTAGTCTCAATGAGCAGTTCTTC	CASRSSLNEQFF
few	TRBJ2-3	TRBD2	TRBV5-5	TGTGCCAGCAGCTTGAGGTCGGGGGGGCCGGGGATCGCAGATACGCAGTATTTT	CASSLRSGGPGIADTQYF
NA	TRBJ2-5	TRBD2	TRBV19	TGTGCCAGTAGCAGGTTGTACGAGCGGGGGTCAGAGACCCAGTACTTC	CASSRLYERGSETQYF
NA	TRBJ2-1	NA	TRBV7-3	TGTGCCAGCAGCTTCGATGGGGGCCGCTCCTACAATGAGCAGTTCTTC	CASSFDGGRSYNEQFF
NA	TRBJ1-1	NA	TRBV4-1	TGCGCCAGCAGCCTAGACAGGTACACTGAAGCTTTCTTT	CASSLDRYTEAFF
NA	TRBJ2-7	NA	TRBV11-2	TGTGCCAGCAGCTTAGATGTTTGGCCCTCCTTC	CASSLDVWPSF
NA	TRBJ2-7	TRBD1	TRBV5-1	TGCGCCAGCAGAGGAACAGGGGTTTTAAACGAGCAGTACTTC	CASRGTGVLNEQYF
NA	TRBJ2-7	TRBD2	TRBV2	TGTGCGGGGAGCGGGCAGCGGGATGGCGAGCAGTACTTC	CAGSGQRDGEQYF
once	TRBJ1-5	NA	TRBV4-3	TGCGCCAGCAGCCAAGATTGGGGGGTTGGTCAGCCCCAGCATTTT	CASSQDWGVGQPQHF
NA	TRBJ2-1	TRBD2	TRBV7-9	TGTGCCAGCAGCGGCCGGACTAGCGTTGATAGGCTCTTC	CASSGRTSVDRLF
few	TRBJ1-3	NA	TRBV7-2	TGTGCCAGCAGCGTATCCTCTGGAAACACCATATATTTT	CASSVSSGNTIYF
NA	TRBJ2-3	TRBD2	TRBV11-3	TGTGCCAGCAGCTATAGCGGGAGCACAGATACGCAGTATTTT	CASSYSGSTDTQYF
few	TRBJ2-7	TRBD2	TRBV27	TGTGCCAGCAGTCCCCGACTAGCGGGAGGAGGAGAGCAGTACTTC	CASSPRLAGGGEQYF
NA	TRBJ2-2	TRBD1	TRBV7-2	TGTGCCAGCAGCCTCGGGACAGGGATGGCCGGGGAGCTGTTTTTT	CASSLGTGMAGELFF
NA	TRBJ2-1	NA	TRBV5-6	TGTGCCAGCAGCCGGGGAGGTTGGTACGGGGTCGATGAGCAGTTCTTC	CASSRGGWYGVDEQFF
NA	TRBJ2-7	TRBD1	TRBV19	TGTGCCAGTAGTCCGGGACAGGGGGCCTATGAGCAGTACTTC	CASSPGQGAYEQYF
few	TRBJ2-3	NA	TRBV10-3	TGTGCCATCAGCCAACCCTCCGGGGAGGTTACAGATACGCAGTATTTT	CAISQPSGEVTDTQYF
NA	TRBJ1-2	NA	TRBV7-2	TGTGCCAGCAGCAGAATACAGGGAGATGGCTACACCTTC	CASSRIQGDGYTF
NA	TRBJ1-2	TRBD1	TRBV2	TGTGCCGGCCACTCGGACAGGGTAGGTGGCTACACCTTC	CAGHSDRVGGYTF
NA	TRBJ1-5	TRBD1	TRBV11-3	TGTGCCAGCAGCTTAGTGGCAGGGGGCGATGGTAGCAATCAGCCCCAGCATTTT	CASSLVAGGDGSNQPQHF
NA	TRBJ2-1	TRBD2	TRBV7-3	TGTGCCAGCAGCTTTGCGGGGGGACTTATCAATGAGCAGTTCTTC	CASSFAGGLINEQFF
few	TRBJ1-1	NA	TRBV6-1	TGTGCCAGCAGCGTGGGGGCCCACACTGAAGCTTTCTTT	CASSVGAHTEAFF
NA	TRBJ2-3	TRBD1	TRBV5-4	TGTGCCAGCAGCGGGGGGACAGGGAGCGCAGATACGCAGTATTTT	CASSGGTGSADTQYF
once	TRBJ2-2	NA	TRBV19	TGTGCCAGTATCCCCCAGGGCCTAAACACCGGGGAGCTGTTTTTT	CASIPQGLNTGELFF
NA	TRBJ1-1	NA	TRBV10-3	TGTGCCACCAGGGCGGGCACTGAAGCTTTCTTT	CATRAGTEAFF
NA	TRBJ2-7	NA	TRBV7-8	TGTGCCAGCAGCTTAGGAGGCCAAGATCTCTACGAGCAGTACTTC	CASSLGGQDLYEQYF